The source of this TCR beta chain is a study of blood T cells in healthy people across ages. To note about this clonotype: Its specificity is unknown.

Findings and limits, study-wide: A greater number of naive CD4+ cells and higher diversity distinguished long-lived donors from aged donors. Because donor CMV status was unknown, expanded clonotype changes were possibly confounded.

The individuals who served as donors were healthy Caucasians living in Russia, aged about 6 to 95. V was shortened by 4 bases and J by 8 bases, with 12 bases between the two germline ends. The germline V gene encodes CDR1 SEHNR and CDR2 FQNEAQ (reference sequence). The CDR3 consists of 14 residues. Sample-barcoded 5' priming and a J-beta primer mix drove a second PCR of 7 to 11 cycles. With 12 random nucleotides, a template-switch adaptor tagged each individual cDNA molecule. TCRdb used MiXCR to reprocess the 5' RACE reads, holding one entry per CDR3 protein. Of about 1.4 million distinct CDR3 sequences listed, around 59% are singletons.

The material sequenced was blood. The TCR comes from a man aged 18 to 35 in good health. V is TRBV7-9 and J is TRBJ1-6; D call uncertain. This CDR3 reads CASSSPSRDSPLHF. For the CDR3, the DNA is TGTGCCAGCAGCTCCCCCAGTAGGGATTCACCCCTCCACTTT.